This T cell receptor beta chain was identified in a study of early stage breast cancer tumors. General observations from the study: Most shared enriched TCRB sequences were commonly generated ones. Tumors had about 2.6-fold higher T cell density than normal breast.

With regard to this clone: Antigen: not known.

Germline V CDR1 and CDR2: SGHAT, FQNNGV. This CDR3 comprises 15 residues. V was pared by 5 bases and J by 0 bases, with 13 bases between. Assay: immunoSEQ multiplex PCR; the TCRdb copy retains only in-frame clones and omits some. The table shows nearly 25,000 clones, with less than 75% occurring only once. Roughly 17-50 mg of tissue was diced for each tumor. V usage is TRBV11-2 and J usage is TRBJ1-1, with a tentative D call TRBD1 (5 bases). The receptor was derived from a person in their 60s with breast cancer. The specimen sequenced was breast tumor tissue. CDR3 DNA: TGTGCCAGCAGCACCCCAACAGGCCTGAACACTGAAGCTTTCTTT. Amino acid sequence: CASSTPTGLNTEAFF.